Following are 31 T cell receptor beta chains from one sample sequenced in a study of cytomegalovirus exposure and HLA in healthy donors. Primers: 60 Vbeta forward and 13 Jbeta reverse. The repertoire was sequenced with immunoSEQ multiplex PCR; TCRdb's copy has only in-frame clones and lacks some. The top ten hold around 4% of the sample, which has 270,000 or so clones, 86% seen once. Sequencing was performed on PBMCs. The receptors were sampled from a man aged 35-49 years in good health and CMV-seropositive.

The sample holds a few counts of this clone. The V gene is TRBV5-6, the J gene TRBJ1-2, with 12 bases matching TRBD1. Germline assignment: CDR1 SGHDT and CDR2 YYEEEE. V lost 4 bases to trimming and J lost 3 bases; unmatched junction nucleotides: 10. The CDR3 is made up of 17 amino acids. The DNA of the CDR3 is TGTGCCAGCAGCCCCCGGGACAGGGGGCGCGAAGACTATGGCTACACCTTC. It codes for CASSPRDRGREDYGYTF.

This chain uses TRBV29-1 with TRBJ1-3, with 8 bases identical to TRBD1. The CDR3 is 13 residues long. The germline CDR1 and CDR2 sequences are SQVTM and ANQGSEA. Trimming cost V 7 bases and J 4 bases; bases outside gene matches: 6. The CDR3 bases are TGCAGCGCGACAGGGGCGGGGGGAAACACCATATATTTT. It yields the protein CSATGAGGNTIYF.

The CDR3 here is CASSYDRPRGDEQFF. DNA of the CDR3: TGTGCCAGCAGTTACGACAGGCCCCGGGGGGATGAGCAGTTCTTC. The rearrangement links TRBV6-5 to TRBJ2-1; a weak D match, TRBD2 (7 bases). There are 15 residues in the CDR3. Germline lookup yields CDR1 MNHEY and CDR2 SVGAGI. Trimming stripped 2 bases from V and 8 bases from J, with 16 bases between.

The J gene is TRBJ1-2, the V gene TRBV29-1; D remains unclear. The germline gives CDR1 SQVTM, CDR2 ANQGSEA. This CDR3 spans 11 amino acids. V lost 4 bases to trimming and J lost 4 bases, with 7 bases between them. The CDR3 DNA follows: TGCAGCGTTGTCAGTGGCTATGGCTACACCTTC. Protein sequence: CSVVSGYGYTF. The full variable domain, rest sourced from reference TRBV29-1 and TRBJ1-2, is SAVISQKPSRDICQRGTSLTIQCQVDSQVTMMFWYRQQPGQSLTLIATANQGSEATYESGFVIDKFPISRPNLTFSTLTVSNMSPEDSSIYLCSVVSGYGYTFGSGTRLTVV.

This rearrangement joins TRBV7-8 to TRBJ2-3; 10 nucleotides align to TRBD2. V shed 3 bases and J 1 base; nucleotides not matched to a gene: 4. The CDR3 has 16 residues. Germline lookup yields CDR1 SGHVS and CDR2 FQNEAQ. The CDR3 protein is CASSFTLAGGTDTQYF. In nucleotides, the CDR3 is TGTGCCAGCAGCTTTACCCTAGCGGGAGGCACAGATACGCAGTATTTT.

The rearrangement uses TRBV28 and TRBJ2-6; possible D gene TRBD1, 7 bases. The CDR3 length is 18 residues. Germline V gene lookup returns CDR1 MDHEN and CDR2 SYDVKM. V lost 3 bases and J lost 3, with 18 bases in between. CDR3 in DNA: TGTGCCAGCAGTTTCAGGGGGGCGAGGAGGAGTGGGGCCAACGTCCTGACTTTC. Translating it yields CASSFRGARRSGANVLTF.

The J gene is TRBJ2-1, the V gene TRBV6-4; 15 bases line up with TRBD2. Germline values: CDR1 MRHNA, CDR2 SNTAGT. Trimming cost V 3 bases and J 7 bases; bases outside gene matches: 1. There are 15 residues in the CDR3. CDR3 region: CASSEGTSGRNEQFF. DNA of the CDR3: TGTGCCAGCAGTGAAGGGACTAGCGGGAGGAATGAGCAGTTCTTC.

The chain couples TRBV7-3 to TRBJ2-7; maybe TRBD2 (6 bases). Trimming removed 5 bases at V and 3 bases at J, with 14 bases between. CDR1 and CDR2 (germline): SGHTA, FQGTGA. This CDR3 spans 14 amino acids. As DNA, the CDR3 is TGTGCCAGCAGCCCCGAAGGGCGGGGCTACGAGCAGTACTTC. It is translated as CASSPEGRGYEQYF.

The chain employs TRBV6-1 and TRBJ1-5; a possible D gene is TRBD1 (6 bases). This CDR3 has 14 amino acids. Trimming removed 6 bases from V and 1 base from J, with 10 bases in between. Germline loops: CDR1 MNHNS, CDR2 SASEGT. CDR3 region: CASRYRESNQPQHF. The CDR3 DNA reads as TGTGCCAGCAGATACAGGGAAAGCAATCAGCCCCAGCATTTT.

The CDR3 sequence is CASRPRGSGVSYEQYF. In nucleotides, the CDR3 is TGTGCCAGCAGACCCCGTGGCAGCGGGGTCTCCTACGAGCAGTACTTC. The chain couples TRBV28 to TRBJ2-7; 7 nucleotides line up with TRBD2. The V segment lost 6 bases and the J segment 0 bases; nucleotides outside the gene matches: 11. The CDR3 consists of 16 residues. The germline V gene encodes CDR1 MDHEN and CDR2 SYDVKM. Drawing the rest from reference TRBV28 and TRBJ2-7, the complete variable domain is DVKVTQSSRYLVKRTGEKVFLECVQDMDHENMFWYRQDPGLGLRLIYFSYDVKMKEKGDIPEGYSVSREKKERFSLILESASTNQTSMYLCASRPRGSGVSYEQYFGPGTRLTVT.

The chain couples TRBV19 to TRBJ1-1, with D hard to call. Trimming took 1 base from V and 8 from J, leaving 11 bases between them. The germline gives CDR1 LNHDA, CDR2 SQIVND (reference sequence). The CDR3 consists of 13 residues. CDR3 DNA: TGTGCCAGTAGTATAGGAGGGCAAGCCGAAGCTTTCTTT. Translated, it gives CASSIGGQAEAFF.

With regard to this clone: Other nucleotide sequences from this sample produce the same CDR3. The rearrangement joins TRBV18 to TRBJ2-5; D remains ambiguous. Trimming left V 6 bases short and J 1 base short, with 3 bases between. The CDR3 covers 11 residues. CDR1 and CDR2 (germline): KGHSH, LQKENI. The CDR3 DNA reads TGTGCCAGCTCTCTCCAAGAGACCCAGTACTTC. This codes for CASSLQETQYF.

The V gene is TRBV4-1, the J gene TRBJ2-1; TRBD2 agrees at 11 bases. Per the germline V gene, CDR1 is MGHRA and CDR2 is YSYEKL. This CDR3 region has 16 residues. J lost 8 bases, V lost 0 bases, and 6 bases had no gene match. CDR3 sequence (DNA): TGCGCCAGCAGCCAAGATCAGTTACTAGCGGGAGATGAGCAGTTCTTC. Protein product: CASSQDQLLAGDEQFF.

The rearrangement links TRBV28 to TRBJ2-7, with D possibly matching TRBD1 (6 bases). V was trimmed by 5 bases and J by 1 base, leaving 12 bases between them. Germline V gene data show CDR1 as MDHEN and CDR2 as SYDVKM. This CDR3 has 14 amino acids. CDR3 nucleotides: TGTGCCAGCAGTCTCACAGGGAAATCCTACGAGCAGTACTTC. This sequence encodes CASSLTGKSYEQYF.

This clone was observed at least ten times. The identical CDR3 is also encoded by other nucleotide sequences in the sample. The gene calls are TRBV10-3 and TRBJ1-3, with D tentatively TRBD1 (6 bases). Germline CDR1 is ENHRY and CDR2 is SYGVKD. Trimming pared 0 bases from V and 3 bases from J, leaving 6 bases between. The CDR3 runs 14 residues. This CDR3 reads CAISESGGGNTIYF. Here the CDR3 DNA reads TGTGCCATCAGTGAGTCAGGGGGTGGAAACACCATATATTTT.

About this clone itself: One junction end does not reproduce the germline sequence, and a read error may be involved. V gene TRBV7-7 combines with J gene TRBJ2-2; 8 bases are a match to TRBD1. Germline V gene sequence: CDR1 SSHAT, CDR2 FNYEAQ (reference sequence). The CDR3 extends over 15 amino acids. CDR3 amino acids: CASSLRQGFTGELFF. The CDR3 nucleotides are TGTGCTAGCAGCTTACGACAGGGGTTCACCGGGGAGCTGTTTTTT.

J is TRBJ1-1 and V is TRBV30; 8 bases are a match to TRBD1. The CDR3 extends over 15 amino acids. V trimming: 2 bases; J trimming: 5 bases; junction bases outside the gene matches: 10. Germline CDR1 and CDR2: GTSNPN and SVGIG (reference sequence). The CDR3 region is CAWSFRDRRRTEAFF. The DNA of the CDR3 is TGTGCCTGGAGTTTCCGGGACAGGAGGAGAACTGAAGCTTTCTTT.

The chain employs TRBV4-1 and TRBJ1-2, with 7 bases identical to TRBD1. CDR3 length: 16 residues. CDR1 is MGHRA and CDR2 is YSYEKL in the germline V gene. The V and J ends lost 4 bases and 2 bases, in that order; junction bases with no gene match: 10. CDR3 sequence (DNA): TGCGCCAGCAGCCCTGACCCGGGACAGAGGAACTATGGCTACACCTTC. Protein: CASSPDPGQRNYGYTF.

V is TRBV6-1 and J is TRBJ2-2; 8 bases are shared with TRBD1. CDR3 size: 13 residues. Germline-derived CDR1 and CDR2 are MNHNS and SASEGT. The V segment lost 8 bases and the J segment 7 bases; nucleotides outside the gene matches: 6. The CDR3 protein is CASAWTGFGELFF. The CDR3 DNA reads TGTGCCAGCGCGTGGACAGGGTTCGGGGAGCTGTTTTTT.

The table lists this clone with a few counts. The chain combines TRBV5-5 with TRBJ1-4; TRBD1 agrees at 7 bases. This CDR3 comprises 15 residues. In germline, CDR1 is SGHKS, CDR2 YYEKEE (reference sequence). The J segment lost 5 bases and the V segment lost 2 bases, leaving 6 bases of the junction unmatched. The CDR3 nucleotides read TGTGCCAGCAGCTTTACTCCGGGACAGAATGAAAAACTGTTTTTT. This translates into CASSFTPGQNEKLFF.

CDR3 in amino acids: CASRGQGTDTQYF. The CDR3 DNA is TGTGCCAGCAGGGGACAGGGTACCGATACGCAGTATTTT. V is TRBV2 and J is TRBJ2-3, with 9 bases identical to TRBD1. This CDR3 contains 13 residues. Germline V gene sequence: CDR1 SNHLY, CDR2 FYNNEI. V shed 6 bases, J shed 6 bases, and the junction held 4 bases outside the gene matches.

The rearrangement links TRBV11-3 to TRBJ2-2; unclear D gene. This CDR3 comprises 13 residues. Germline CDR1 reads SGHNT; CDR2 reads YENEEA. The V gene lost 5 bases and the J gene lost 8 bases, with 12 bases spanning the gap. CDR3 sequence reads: CASSLRLSGELFF. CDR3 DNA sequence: TGTGCCAGCAGCCTTCGTTTGTCGGGGGAGCTGTTTTTT.

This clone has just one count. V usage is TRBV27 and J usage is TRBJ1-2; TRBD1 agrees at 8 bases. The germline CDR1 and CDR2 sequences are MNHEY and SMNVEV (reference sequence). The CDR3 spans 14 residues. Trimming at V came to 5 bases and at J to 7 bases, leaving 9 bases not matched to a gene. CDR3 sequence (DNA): TGTGCCAGCAGTCCCGACAGGGGATTGGGTGGCTACACCTTC. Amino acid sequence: CASSPDRGLGGYTF.

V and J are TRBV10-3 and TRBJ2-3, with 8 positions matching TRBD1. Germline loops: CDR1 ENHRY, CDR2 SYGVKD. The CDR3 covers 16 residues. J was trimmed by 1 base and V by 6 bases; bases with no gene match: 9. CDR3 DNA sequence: TGTGCCATCAGAGGAACAGGGGGAAAAGGCACAGATACGCAGTATTTT. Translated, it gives CAIRGTGGKGTDTQYF.

The CDR3 coding sequence is TGTGCCAGCAGCTTAGCCCGCCTAGCGGTCTCCTACGAGCAGTACTTC. It is translated as CASSLARLAVSYEQYF. The chain is built from TRBV11-2 and TRBJ2-7; 7 bases agree with TRBD2. The germline gives CDR1 SGHAT, CDR2 FQNNGV. The ends lost 1 base at V and 0 bases at J; junction bases unmatched: 6. This CDR3 is 16 amino acids long.

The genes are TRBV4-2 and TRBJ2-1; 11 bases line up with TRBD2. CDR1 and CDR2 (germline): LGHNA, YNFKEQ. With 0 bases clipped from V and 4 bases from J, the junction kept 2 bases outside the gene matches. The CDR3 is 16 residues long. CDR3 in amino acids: CASSQEGTSGYNEQFF. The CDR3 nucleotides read TGTGCCAGCAGCCAAGAAGGGACTAGCGGTTACAATGAGCAGTTCTTC.

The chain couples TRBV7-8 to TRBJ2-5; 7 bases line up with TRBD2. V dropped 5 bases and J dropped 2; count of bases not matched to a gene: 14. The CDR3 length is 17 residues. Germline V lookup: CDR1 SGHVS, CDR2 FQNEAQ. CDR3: CASSPPSGGSHQETQYF. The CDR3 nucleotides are TGTGCCAGCAGCCCCCCAAGTGGCGGGAGCCATCAAGAGACCCAGTACTTC.

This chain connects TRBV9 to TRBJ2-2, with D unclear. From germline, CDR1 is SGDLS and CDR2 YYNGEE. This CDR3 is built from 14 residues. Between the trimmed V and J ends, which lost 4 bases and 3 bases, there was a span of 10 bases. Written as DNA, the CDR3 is TGTGCCAGCAGCCCTCTAACCTACACCGGGGAGCTGTTTTTT. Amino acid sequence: CASSPLTYTGELFF.

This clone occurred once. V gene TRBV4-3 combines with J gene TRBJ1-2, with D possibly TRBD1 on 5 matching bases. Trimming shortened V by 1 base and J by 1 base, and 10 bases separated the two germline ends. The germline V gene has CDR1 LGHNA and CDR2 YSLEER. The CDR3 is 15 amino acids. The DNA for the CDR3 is TGCGCCAGCAGCCAAGTGGCAGGGATTAACTATGGCTACACCTTC. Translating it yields CASSQVAGINYGYTF.

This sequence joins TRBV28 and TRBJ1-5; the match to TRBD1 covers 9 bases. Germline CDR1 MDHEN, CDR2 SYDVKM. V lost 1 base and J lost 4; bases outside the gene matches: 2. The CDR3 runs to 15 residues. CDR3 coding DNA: TGTGCCAGCAGTTTATATGGGACAGGGAATCAGCCCCAGCATTTT. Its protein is CASSLYGTGNQPQHF.

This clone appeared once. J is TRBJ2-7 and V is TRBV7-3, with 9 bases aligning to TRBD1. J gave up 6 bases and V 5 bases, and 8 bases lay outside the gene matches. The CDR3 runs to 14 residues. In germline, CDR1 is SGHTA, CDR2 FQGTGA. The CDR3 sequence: CASSPPGQGGEQYF. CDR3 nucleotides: TGTGCCAGCAGCCCGCCGGGACAGGGAGGCGAGCAGTACTTC.